The sequence of this TCR beta chain was determined in a study of cytomegalovirus exposure and HLA in healthy donors. Study-level background: The 90 to 150 validation repertoires used the same platform as the approximately 670 first-cohort repertoires, a later analysis reported.

Data came from immunoSEQ multiplex PCR; TCRdb stores just in-frame clones and leaves some out. The sample shows some 200,000 clones, 85% to 95% of them seen only once. Germline V CDR1 and CDR2: SGHTA, FQGNSA. With V trimmed by 0 bases and J by 7 bases, 14 bases remained unmatched. This CDR3 has 18 residues. Study-wide results and limits: In vitro experiments confirmed that three CMV-associated chains were specific for CMV antigens. The listing of 150 to 200 TCR beta chains classed them as cytomegalovirus-associated.

A note on this clone: The antigen is unknown.

This receptor was taken from a woman between 18 and 29 years old in good health and CMV-seronegative. The rearrangement links TRBV7-2 to TRBJ1-5; TRBD1 matches 8 bases. The sequenced material came from PBMCs. The CDR3 here is CASSLASGGAGGGQPQHF. CDR3 bases: TGTGCCAGCAGCTTAGCATCTGGAGGGGCAGGGGGCGGCCAGCCCCAGCATTTT.